The 22 T cell receptor beta chains in this list originate from one sample, sequenced in a study of molecular identifiers for immune sequencing clone quantification. TCRdb reprocessed the PCR reads with MiXCR, giving one entry per CDR3 protein. The repertoire holds approximately 40,000 distinct CDR3 sequences, with more than 20% as singletons. The sample was naive CD8+ T cells from blood, with Jurkat cell RNA spiked in. The subset: FACS-sorted CD8+CD4-CCR7+CD45RA+ naive T cells. These receptors were obtained from a human donor in good health. Some libraries in this study had Jurkat cell RNA spiked in.

In the case of this clonotype: A read error is possible here, since a much larger clone lies one base away. The chain is built from TRBV7-6 and TRBJ2-3; no firm D call. The CDR3 spans 12 residues. Germline CDR1 reads SGHVS; CDR2 reads FNYEAQ. CDR3: CGSSLGQDTQYF. DNA for the CDR3: TGTGGCAGCAGCTTAGGTCAAGATACGCAGTATTTT.

This clonotype has a count of ten or more. The rearrangement uses TRBV14 and TRBJ2-3; 13 bases agree with TRBD2. The CDR3 length is 17 residues. The V and J ends lost 5 bases and 7 bases, in that order; junction bases with no gene match: 12. Germline CDR1 reads SGHDN; CDR2 reads FVKESK. In nucleotides, the CDR3 is TGTGCCAGCAGCGATCCGGGACTAGCGGGACCCGTGCATACGCAGTATTTT. Encoded protein: CASSDPGLAGPVHTQYF. The whole variable domain, remainder taken from reference TRBV14 and TRBJ2-3, is EAGVTQFPSHSVIEKGQTVTLRCDPISGHDNLYWYRRVMGKEIKFLLHFVKESKQDESGMPNNRFLAERTGGTYSTLKVQPAELEDSGVYFCASSDPGLAGPVHTQYFGPGTRLTVL.

This clonotype was counted at least ten times. The genes are TRBV7-9 and TRBJ2-3, with D unresolved. Germline CDR1 reads SEHNR; CDR2 reads FQNEAQ (reference sequence). Trimming removed 1 base from V and 2 bases from J, with 7 bases in between. The CDR3 loop spans 14 amino acids. Here the CDR3 DNA reads TGTGCCAGCAGCTTAGTTCGCCACACAGATACGCAGTATTTT. Its protein product is CASSLVRHTDTQYF.

The table lists this clonotype with many counts. This chain links TRBV6-2 or TRBV6-3 with TRBJ2-2; TRBD2 matches 9 bases. The V and J ends lost 6 bases and 1 base, in that order; junction bases with no gene match: 9. The V gene's germline CDR1 is MNHEY and CDR2 SVGEGT. The CDR3 is 17 amino acids. This CDR3 is CASSPPSGAKNTGELFF. CDR3 nucleotide sequence: TGTGCCAGCAGCCCCCCTAGCGGGGCAAAGAACACCGGGGAGCTGTTTTTT.

This sequence joins TRBV12-3 or TRBV12-4 and TRBJ1-5; D unresolved. V was shortened by 5 bases and J by 7 bases, with 21 bases between the two germline ends. The CDR3 runs 16 residues. CDR3 DNA sequence: TGTGCCAGCAGTGGACTATCGGTGGAGGGTGAGCAGCCCCAGCATTTT. Translating gives CASSGLSVEGEQPQHF.

Of note for this clonotype: This sequence may be a read error, since a much larger clone differs from it by one base. It is likely a read error, because the conserved phenylalanine at the end of the CDR3 is missing. The rearrangement uses TRBV20-1 and TRBJ2-7, with D tentatively TRBD2 (5 bases). The germline gives CDR1 DFQATT, CDR2 SNEGSKA (reference sequence). Trimming shortened V by 6 bases and J by 1 base, and 13 bases separated the two germline ends. This CDR3 has 13 amino acids. CDR3 protein: CSAPGGGSYEQYL. The DNA for the CDR3 is TGCAGTGCCCCAGGCGGCGGGTCCTACGAGCAGTACCTC.

Comment on this clonotype: This may arise from a read error, as a much more abundant clone is one base away. The CDR3 does not close with the conserved phenylalanine or tryptophan, likely indicating a read error. The rearrangement uses TRBV29-1 and TRBJ2-7, with 8 bases lining up with TRBD2. J lost 9 bases, V lost 0 bases, and 7 bases had no gene match. This CDR3 has 13 residues. Germline V lookup: CDR1 SQVTM, CDR2 ANQGSEA. CDR3 DNA: TGCAGCGTTGAAGATCCGGGGGGGCCCGCGCAGTACCTC. Amino acids: CSVEDPGGPAQYL.

As for this clonotype: A clone one base away is much larger, so this may be a read error. The genes are TRBV4-1 and TRBJ1-5; D is unclear. The CDR3 loop spans 13 amino acids. Per germline, CDR1 MGHRA and CDR2 YSYEKL. Deletions cut 3 bases from V and 5 bases from J, with 8 bases between. CDR3 coding DNA: TGCGCCAGCAGCCACGGGAGAGATCAGCCCCAGCATTTT. Translation gives CASSHGRDQPQHF.

This clonotype was seen repeatedly, ten times or more. The chain is built from TRBV29-1 and TRBJ1-2, with D perhaps TRBD1 (5 bases). Germline lookup yields CDR1 SQVTM and CDR2 ANQGSEA. CDR3 length equals 12 residues. The germline V and J ends were trimmed by 4 bases and 2 bases, with 8 bases remaining between them. The CDR3 spells CSVVGANYGYTF. Written as DNA, the CDR3 is TGCAGCGTTGTAGGGGCCAACTATGGCTACACCTTC.

This clonotype showed up many times. The rearrangement uses TRBV29-1 and TRBJ1-1; D remains ambiguous. Germline values: CDR1 SQVTM, CDR2 ANQGSEA. The CDR3 is 13 amino acids. Trimming took 4 bases from V and 4 from J, leaving 13 bases between them. The CDR3 protein is CSVVGWEGTEAFF. CDR3 nucleotide sequence: TGCAGCGTTGTTGGGTGGGAGGGCACTGAAGCTTTCTTT.

On this clonotype: This may arise from a read error, as a much more abundant clone is one base away. The genes are TRBV7-2 and TRBJ2-7; 11 bases align to TRBD2. Per the germline V gene, CDR1 is SGHTA and CDR2 is FQGNSA. The CDR3 contains 15 residues. In nucleotides, the CDR3 is TGTGCCAGCAGCCCCTATAGCGGGAGGGGTTACGAGCCGTACTTC. Its protein product is CASSPYSGRGYEPYF.

This clonotype showed up many times. This sequence joins TRBV7-9 and TRBJ1-4; D call uncertain. The CDR3 covers 16 residues. Deletions cut 5 bases from V and 7 bases from J, with 20 bases between. The V gene's germline CDR1 is SEHNR and CDR2 FQNEAQ (reference sequence). Here the CDR3 reads CASSPNMGGTLEKLFF. CDR3 sequence (DNA): TGTGCCAGCAGCCCAAACATGGGAGGAACCCTTGAAAAACTGTTTTTT.

This clonotype was observed at least ten times. V gene TRBV28 combines with J gene TRBJ2-2, with 11 bases that match TRBD1. The CDR3 runs 16 residues. The junction had 8 bases not matched to a gene; V was cut back by 6 bases and J by 5 bases. Looked up from germline, CDR1 is MDHEN and CDR2 is SYDVKM. This CDR3 reads CASSNADRGRTGELFF. DNA of the CDR3: TGTGCCAGCAGCAACGCGGACAGGGGGCGGACCGGGGAGCTGTTTTTT. The full variable domain, with the rest looked up from reference TRBV28 and TRBJ2-2, is DVKVTQSSRYLVKRTGEKVFLECVQDMDHENMFWYRQDPGLGLRLIYFSYDVKMKEKGDIPEGYSVSREKKERFSLILESASTNQTSMYLCASSNADRGRTGELFFGEGSRLTVL.

This clonotype was recorded many times. The chain uses TRBV7-9 and TRBJ2-7, with D unclear. V was shortened by 4 bases and J by 7 bases, with 11 bases between the two germline ends. The germline V gene has CDR1 SEHNR and CDR2 FQNEAQ (reference sequence). CDR3 length equals 12 residues. CDR3 bases: TGTGCCAGCAGCTCGGGCGGTTTGGAGCAGTACTTC. This encodes CASSSGGLEQYF.

This clonotype has a count of ten or more. The V call is TRBV5-4, the J call TRBJ2-4, with TRBD2 identical over 7 bases. The germline V gene has CDR1 SGHNT and CDR2 YYREEE (reference sequence). The CDR3 sequence is 13 residues long. Trimming cost V 5 bases and J 8 bases; bases outside gene matches: 7. CDR3 residues: CASRERGSDIQYF. In DNA form, the CDR3 reads TGTGCCAGCAGGGAGCGGGGTAGCGACATTCAGTACTTC.

This clonotype was picked up many times. CDR3 nucleotides: TGTGCCAGCAGCTTAGTGGCAGGGGGTAACACCATATATTTT. Amino acid sequence: CASSLVAGGNTIYF. The chain couples TRBV7-9 to TRBJ1-3, with 7 bases identical to TRBD1. The CDR3 has 14 residues. Germline CDR1 is SEHNR and CDR2 is FQNEAQ (reference sequence). V lost 1 base and J lost 7; bases outside the gene matches: 4.

This clonotype was seen many times. The genes are TRBV6-5 and TRBJ2-3; TRBD1 agrees at 8 bases. Germline lookup yields CDR1 MNHEY and CDR2 SVGAGI. The ends lost 2 bases at V and 1 base at J; junction bases unmatched: 11. This CDR3 is 18 amino acids long. The CDR3 DNA reads TGTGCCAGCAGTTACGGGTGGACAGGGATGTTACGCACAGATACGCAGTATTTT. It is translated as CASSYGWTGMLRTDTQYF.

Points on this clonotype: Since a much larger clone is just one base distant, this may be a read error. This chain joins TRBV7-3 and TRBJ2-1, with TRBD1 matching over 7 bases. Germline V gene sequence: CDR1 SGHTA, CDR2 FQGTGA. The CDR3 spans 13 residues. Trimming at V came to 4 bases and at J to 11 bases, leaving 8 bases not matched to a gene. CDR3 protein: CASSSPQGNKQFF. DNA of the CDR3: TGTGCCAGCAGCTCTCCACAGGGGAATAAGCAGTTCTTC.

This clonotype was observed many times. CDR3 bases: TGTGCCAGCAGTTCTGCGGGTTGGGGCTACGAGCAGTACTTC. Translated: CASSSAGWGYEQYF. The V gene is TRBV27, the J gene TRBJ2-7; weak D call: TRBD2 (5 bases). This CDR3 has 14 residues. Germline CDR1 and CDR2: MNHEY and SMNVEV (reference sequence). Between the trimmed V and J ends, which lost 4 bases and 3 bases, there was a span of 13 bases.

Notes on this clonotype: A much larger clone sits a single nucleotide away, making a read error possible. This rearrangement joins TRBV6-5 to TRBJ2-7; D may be TRBD1 or TRBD2 (6 bases each). The CDR3 spans 15 residues. Trimming removed 0 bases from V and 8 bases from J, with 17 bases in between. Germline values: CDR1 MNHEY, CDR2 SVGAGI. The CDR3 DNA follows: TGTGCCAGCAGTTACTCGGTAGGGGGGCTGGACAAGCAGTACTTC. Residues: CASSYSVGGLDKQYF.

This clonotype was seen ten or more times. The rearrangement uses TRBV27 and TRBJ1-2; no clear D. The CDR3 contains 14 residues. Germline V gene lookup returns CDR1 MNHEY and CDR2 SMNVEV (reference sequence). The V and J ends lost 1 base and 4 bases respectively, with 10 bases between them. The CDR3 DNA sequence: TGTGCCAGCAGTTTATTCGGGGTTGGCTATGGCTACACCTTC. Residues: CASSLFGVGYGYTF.

In regard to this clonotype: Germline and junction disagree at one end, which may indicate a read error. The chain couples TRBV11-2 to TRBJ2-3; no definite D call. Germline CDR1 and CDR2: SGHAT and FQNNGV. CDR3 size: 15 residues. The CDR3 region has the DNA TGTGCCAGCAGTCCCCCCGGCCAACGCACCGATACGCAGTATTTT. This sequence encodes CASSPPGQRTDTQYF.